These 30 T cell receptor beta chains share one sample of origin, sequenced in a study of shared clonotypes between healthy human individuals. The assay was immunoSEQ multiplex PCR, and TCRdb's table has in-frame clones only and misses some. The sample carries 950,000 to 1,100,000 clones, around 76% recorded once. The source material was memory CD4+ T cells sorted from blood. Subset denoted: CD45RA-negative fraction. The receptors shown here come from a man between 18 and 35 years old in good health.

V usage is TRBV10-3 and J usage is TRBJ2-7; D unresolved. This CDR3 has 11 amino acids. Trimming left V 2 bases short and J 6 bases short, with 5 bases between. Germline CDR1 ENHRY, CDR2 SYGVKD. The CDR3, as DNA: TGTGCCATCAGTGAGAACGGCGAGCAGTACTTC. Its protein is CAISENGEQYF.

V is TRBV2 and J is TRBJ1-1; 7 bases agree with TRBD1. Germline CDR1 reads SNHLY; CDR2 reads FYNNEI. The J segment lost 5 bases and the V segment lost 6 bases, leaving 9 bases of the junction unmatched. This CDR3 region has 14 residues. CDR3 bases: TGTGCCAGCAGGGGGGACAGTGAAGGGACTGAAGCTTTCTTT. Its protein is CASRGDSEGTEAFF.

The chain combines TRBV19 with TRBJ2-7, with TRBD1 matching over 7 bases. The CDR3 covers 13 residues. The trim removed 4 bases at V and 0 bases at J, leaving 0 bases unmatched. Germline V gives CDR1 LNHDA, CDR2 SQIVND (reference sequence). Here the CDR3 DNA reads TGTGCCAGTAGTAAGGGGGCCTCCTACGAGCAGTACTTC. Translated, it gives CASSKGASYEQYF.

Comment on this clone: The sample contains more than one DNA sequence encoding this CDR3. This CDR3 reads CATSRGQANQETQYF. The CDR3 bases are TGTGCCACCAGCAGAGGACAGGCCAACCAAGAGACCCAGTACTTC. This chain uses TRBV15 with TRBJ2-5; the D gene is possibly TRBD1 (6 bases). The length of the CDR3 is 15 residues. V was trimmed by 1 base and J by 0 bases, leaving 9 bases between them. CDR1 and CDR2 from the germline V gene are LNHNV and YYDKDF (reference sequence).

The genes are TRBV28 and TRBJ2-7; no clear D. Looked up from germline, CDR1 is MDHEN and CDR2 is SYDVKM. The CDR3 totals 13 residues. Trimming pared 4 bases from V and 5 bases from J, leaving 12 bases between. CDR3 residues: CASSSPGRHEQYF. The CDR3 DNA reads as TGTGCCAGCAGTTCGCCCGGTAGGCACGAGCAGTACTTC.

This clone was detected a few times. The chain uses TRBV6-1 and TRBJ2-5, with 9 bases aligning to TRBD1. Per germline, CDR1 MNHNS and CDR2 SASEGT. The length of the CDR3 is 13 residues. The V and J ends lost 5 bases and 5 bases, in that order; junction bases with no gene match: 3. The CDR3 sequence is CASSTQGAETQYF. The CDR3 DNA reads as TGTGCCAGCAGTACACAGGGGGCGGAGACCCAGTACTTC.

The rearrangement uses TRBV6-5 and TRBJ1-1, with no clear D. The CDR3 loop spans 13 amino acids. Germline assignment: CDR1 MNHEY and CDR2 SVGAGI. Between the trimmed V and J ends, which lost 6 bases and 3 bases, there was a span of 11 bases. CDR3 DNA: TGTGCCAGCAGCTACCGGGCAGACACTGAAGCTTTCTTT. Translation: CASSYRADTEAFF.

The chain joins TRBV7-2 to TRBJ2-4; perhaps TRBD1 as D (7 bases). V was pared by 5 bases and J by 0 bases, with 11 bases between. Per the germline V gene, CDR1 is SGHTA and CDR2 is FQGNSA. The length of the CDR3 is 15 residues. CDR3 DNA sequence: TGTGCCAGCAGCGCAGGGGGACTAGCCAAAAACATTCAGTACTTC. It translates to CASSAGGLAKNIQYF.

V is TRBV18 and J is TRBJ2-3; perhaps TRBD1 as D (5 bases). Germline V gene lookup returns CDR1 KGHSH and CDR2 LQKENI. V was trimmed by 6 bases and J by 0 bases, leaving 10 bases between them. This CDR3 has 14 amino acids. The CDR3 here is CASSLGPSTDTQYF. CDR3 bases: TGTGCCAGCTCGCTGGGGCCTAGCACAGATACGCAGTATTTT.

This chain uses TRBV5-1 with TRBJ1-6; TRBD1 agrees at 7 bases. Germline CDR1 SGHRS, CDR2 YFSETQ. With 0 bases clipped from V and 5 bases from J, the junction kept 5 bases outside the gene matches. The length of the CDR3 is 16 residues. CDR3 in DNA: TGCGCCAGCAGCTTGGCCTCGACAGGGAATAATTCACCCCTCCACTTT. Translated, it gives CASSLASTGNNSPLHF.

This clone has a single count. In nucleotides, the CDR3 is TGTGCCAGCAGTCCATTAACCGGGGCTGCGAACACCATATATTTT. Protein product: CASSPLTGAANTIYF. V usage is TRBV7-6 and J usage is TRBJ1-3, with D maybe TRBD1 (5 bases). Trimming removed 6 bases at V and 7 bases at J, with 19 bases between. This CDR3 comprises 15 residues. CDR1 and CDR2 (germline): SGHVS, FNYEAQ.

The rearrangement uses TRBV19 and TRBJ1-5, with 10 bases fitting TRBD1. CDR3 length equals 16 residues. V lost 3 bases and J lost 2; bases outside the gene matches: 4. CDR1 is LNHDA, CDR2 SQIVND, per germline (reference sequence). CDR3 region: CASSIAGTGGNQPQHF. CDR3 nucleotides: TGTGCCAGTAGTATCGCAGGGACAGGGGGCAATCAGCCCCAGCATTTT.

This clone appeared a single time. The genes are TRBV18 and TRBJ1-1; 7 bases are a match to TRBD1. Trimming took 2 bases from V and 12 from J; bases not matched to a gene: 9. The length of the CDR3 is 13 residues. Per the germline V gene, CDR1 is KGHSH and CDR2 is LQKENI. CDR3 protein: CASSPMGGDRTFF. DNA of the CDR3: TGTGCCAGCTCACCAATGGGGGGGGACAGAACTTTCTTT.

The rearrangement links TRBV19 to TRBJ1-5; D is undetermined. CDR1 is LNHDA, CDR2 SQIVND, per germline (reference sequence). V was shortened by 6 bases and J by 6 bases, with 21 bases between the two germline ends. The CDR3 runs to 16 residues. CDR3 protein: CASSHAAGLGSQPQHF. In nucleotides, the CDR3 is TGTGCCAGTAGCCACGCGGCAGGACTGGGGAGTCAGCCCCAGCATTTT.

The rearrangement links TRBV7-3 to TRBJ2-3; D may be TRBD1 (6 bases). Trimming shortened V by 2 bases and J by 6 bases, and 15 bases separated the two germline ends. This CDR3 has 15 residues. The germline V gene encodes CDR1 SGHTA and CDR2 FQGTGA. The CDR3 loop is CASSLGGQRTDTQYF. The CDR3 nucleotides read TGTGCCAGCAGCTTAGGCGGACAGAGAACGGATACGCAGTATTTT.

This clone was detected only a few times. Other DNA sequences in the sample encode the same CDR3. The V call is TRBV11-2, the J call TRBJ2-1; D is undetermined. This CDR3 comprises 11 residues. The V gene's germline CDR1 is SGHAT and CDR2 FQNNGV. Trimming removed 2 bases from V and 5 bases from J, with 1 base in between. CDR3 residues: CASSLHNEQFF. Here the CDR3 DNA reads TGTGCCAGCAGCTTACACAATGAGCAGTTCTTC.

The chain carries TRBV30 and TRBJ2-7; the match to TRBD2 covers 9 bases. This CDR3 contains 16 residues. J lost 1 base, V lost 1 base, and 8 bases had no gene match. Per germline, CDR1 GTSNPN and CDR2 SVGIG (reference sequence). As DNA, the CDR3 is TGTGCCTGGAGTGCGTATAGCGGGAGAGAGTCCTACGAGCAGTACTTC. Amino acid sequence: CAWSAYSGRESYEQYF.

This chain uses TRBV5-4 with TRBJ2-2; D gene uncertain. Trimming took off 0 bases at V and 7 bases at J, with 7 bases between the two ends. The CDR3 totals 13 residues. Germline V gene sequence: CDR1 SGHNT, CDR2 YYREEE (reference sequence). DNA for the CDR3: TGTGCCAGCAGCTTGGATAGCCTCGGGGAGCTGTTTTTT. This encodes CASSLDSLGELFF.

This rearrangement joins TRBV5-1 to TRBJ2-3; tentatively, D is TRBD1 (5 bases). V shed 2 bases and J shed 5 bases, with 9 bases lying between them. From germline, CDR1 is SGHRS and CDR2 YFSETQ. This CDR3 is 13 amino acids long. CDR3 DNA sequence: TGCGCCAGCAGCTTCCCGCAGGGAGATACGCAGTATTTT. Translated: CASSFPQGDTQYF.

V is TRBV28 and J is TRBJ2-7; 9 bases agree with TRBD1. Trimming took 5 bases from V and 4 from J; bases not matched to a gene: 9. CDR1 MDHEN and CDR2 SYDVKM come from the germline V gene. The CDR3 consists of 15 residues. The CDR3 sequence is CASSTRQGGTYEQYF. CDR3 sequence (DNA): TGTGCCAGCAGTACCCGACAGGGGGGGACTTACGAGCAGTACTTC.

Only a few counts were recorded for this clone. This same CDR3 is encoded by further DNA sequences in the sample. The rearrangement joins TRBV5-1 to TRBJ1-5; D unclear. Deletions cut 0 bases from V and 0 bases from J, with 7 bases between. The CDR3 totals 15 residues. CDR1 SGHRS and CDR2 YFSETQ come from the germline V gene. CDR3 nucleotide sequence: TGCGCCAGCAGCTTGGCGGGAGGTAGCAATCAGCCCCAGCATTTT. It codes for CASSLAGGSNQPQHF. Looking up the rest from reference TRBV5-1 and TRBJ1-5 gives the full variable domain: KAGVTQTPRYLIKTRGQQVTLSCSPISGHRSVSWYQQTPGQGLQFLFEYFSETQRNKGNFPGRFSGRQFSNSRSEMNVSTLELGDSALYLCASSLAGGSNQPQHFGDGTRLSIL.

The chain combines TRBV28 with TRBJ1-2, with D possibly matching TRBD1 (6 bases). The V gene lost 6 bases and the J gene lost 1 base, with 9 bases spanning the gap. The CDR3 consists of 13 residues. Germline V gives CDR1 MDHEN, CDR2 SYDVKM. CDR3 DNA: TGTGCCAGCAGAAGGGGGAATAACTATGGCTACACCTTC. It is translated as CASRRGNNYGYTF.

This rearrangement joins TRBV5-6 to TRBJ1-6; no definite D call. The V end lost 4 bases, the J end lost 12 bases, and 17 bases lay between the germline ends. Germline loops: CDR1 SGHDT, CDR2 YYEEEE. The CDR3 runs 14 residues. This chain's CDR3 is CASSQRGPSQPLHF. The CDR3 region has the DNA TGTGCCAGCAGCCAACGTGGGCCATCGCAACCCCTCCACTTT.

The chain recombines TRBV29-1 with TRBJ2-3; D remains ambiguous. The V end lost 6 bases, the J end lost 5 bases, and 6 bases lay between the germline ends. CDR1 and CDR2 (germline): SQVTM, ANQGSEA. The CDR3 is 10 amino acids. The CDR3 spells CSVGGDTQYF. The CDR3 nucleotides are TGCAGCGTAGGCGGAGATACGCAGTATTTT.

The rearrangement uses TRBV28 and TRBJ1-3, with D perhaps TRBD1 (5 bases). From germline, CDR1 is MDHEN and CDR2 SYDVKM. Trimming pared 3 bases from V and 4 bases from J, leaving 16 bases between. The CDR3 covers 16 residues. CDR3 sequence (DNA): TGTGCCAGCAGTTTGGGGGGACGGCTAGACGGAAACACCATATATTTT. Translation: CASSLGGRLDGNTIYF.

This clone was seen a single time. Here the CDR3 reads CASSSPGSRPNYGYTF. As DNA, the CDR3 is TGTGCCAGTAGTTCACCCGGCTCCCGGCCCAACTATGGCTACACCTTC. The chain couples TRBV19 to TRBJ1-2; the D is unclear. V gave up 5 bases and J gave up 2 bases, with 18 bases separating them. The CDR3 length is 16 residues. From germline, CDR1 is LNHDA and CDR2 SQIVND (reference sequence).

The count of this clone is one. This chain uses TRBV28 with TRBJ2-5; maybe TRBD2 (6 bases). From germline, CDR1 is MDHEN and CDR2 SYDVKM. The germline V and J ends were trimmed by 6 bases and 5 bases, with 19 bases remaining between them. This CDR3 spans 15 amino acids. CDR3 DNA: TGTGCCAGCAGCTCACCGGGACTGGTCGCGGAGACCCAGTACTTC. Protein: CASSSPGLVAETQYF.

This clone was seen repeatedly, ten times or more. This CDR3 is also generated by other DNA sequences in the sample. The rearrangement links TRBV18 to TRBJ1-1; 8 bases are shared with TRBD1. The CDR3 totals 13 residues. CDR1 and CDR2 (germline): KGHSH, LQKENI. With 4 bases clipped from V and 4 bases from J, the junction kept 2 bases outside the gene matches. The CDR3 bases are TGTGCCAGCTCACGAACAGGGGGCACTGAAGCTTTCTTT. This codes for CASSRTGGTEAFF. The full variable domain, in which reference TRBV18 and TRBJ1-1 provide the parts outside the CDR3, is NAGVMQNPRHLVRRRGQEARLRCSPMKGHSHVYWYRQLPEEGLKFMVYLQKENIIDESGMPKERFSAEFPKEGPSILRIQQVVRGDSAAYFCASSRTGGTEAFFGQGTRLTVV.

V is TRBV9 and J is TRBJ2-7; D is possibly TRBD1 (6 bases). With 4 bases removed from V and 1 base from J, the gap between germline ends came to 9 bases. Germline values: CDR1 SGDLS, CDR2 YYNGEE. This CDR3 comprises 13 residues. For the CDR3, the DNA is TGTGCCAGCAGCCGACAGGTTTCCTACGAGCAGTACTTC. It codes for CASSRQVSYEQYF.

V gene TRBV7-3 combines with J gene TRBJ2-3; TRBD2 aligns across 9 bases. Germline CDR1 SGHTA, CDR2 FQGTGA. This CDR3 contains 17 residues. V dropped 1 base and J dropped 4; count of bases not matched to a gene: 9. The CDR3 nucleotides read TGTGCCAGCAGCTTAAGTATTCAGCGGGGGGCCCCAGATACGCAGTATTTT. Translating it yields CASSLSIQRGAPDTQYF.